This TCR beta chain was captured in a study of cytomegalovirus exposure and HLA in healthy donors. Study at large: Among the approximately 400 donors who were genotyped, approximately 76% fell in the genetic ancestry cluster that is associated with self-reported Caucasian donors.

For this clone: The antigen is undetermined.

The CDR3 spans 14 residues. Germline CDR1 reads SEHNR; CDR2 reads FQNEAQ (reference sequence). V was pared by 2 bases and J by 4 bases, with 4 bases of the junction left unmatched. Primers for the PCR totalled 60 Vbeta and 13 Jbeta. The assay was immunoSEQ multiplex PCR, and TCRdb's table has in-frame clones only and misses some. This sample's clone table lists 60,000 to 85,000 clones. The study's findings and limits: As a later analysis showed, a missense DCLRE1C variant was linked to trimming of TCR beta V- and J-genes. The study assumed roughly uniform donor sequencing depth for presence/absence analyses. Cytomegalovirus-associated TCR beta chains were listed, numbering approximately 150.

J is TRBJ1-1 and V is TRBV7-9; 7 positions match TRBD1. The receptor comes from a man aged 45-65 years in good health and CMV-seropositive. The sequenced sample was PBMCs. The CDR3 protein is CASSLQGGGTEAFF. In DNA, the CDR3 is TGTGCCAGCAGCTTACAGGGGGGCGGCACTGAAGCTTTCTTT.